The 24 T cell receptor beta chains below all came from one sample that was sequenced in a study of brain T cells in children with intractable seizures. Time point in this sample: blood from clinic visit 5 months post-surgery; TSC patient then seizure free. Produced via immunoSEQ multiplex PCR; TCRdb's table is partial and in-frame only. This table holds hundreds of thousands of clones, 85% to 95% found once. The starting material was peripheral blood, obtained about 5 months after surgery. The receptors stem from a boy younger than two with tuberous sclerosis and intractable seizures.

The chain joins TRBV18 to TRBJ2-7; D might be TRBD1 or TRBD2, each matching 7 bases. Germline V CDR1 and CDR2: KGHSH, LQKENI. V was cut by 3 bases and J by 4 bases, with 13 bases left in between. This CDR3 contains 14 residues. The DNA of the CDR3 is TGTGCCAGCTCACCTGGGAGGGACAGTTACGAGCAGTACTTC. Protein sequence: CASSPGRDSYEQYF.

The chain links TRBV6-1 to TRBJ1-2; 7 nucleotides agree with TRBD1. After removal of 2 bases from V and 3 bases from J, the junction contained 3 bases not matched to a gene. This CDR3 spans 14 amino acids. Germline CDR1 MNHNS, CDR2 SASEGT. The CDR3 spells CASSEYGTDYGYTF. CDR3 in DNA: TGTGCCAGCAGTGAATACGGGACAGACTATGGCTACACCTTC.

Of note for this clone: The sample carries other DNA sequences with the same CDR3. This chain joins TRBV4-1 and TRBJ2-1; the match to TRBD2 covers 8 bases. V lost 3 bases and J lost 0; bases outside the gene matches: 4. Germline-derived CDR1 and CDR2 are MGHRA and YSYEKL. CDR3 length equals 16 residues. CDR3 sequence (DNA): TGCGCCAGCAGCCAGTTAGCGGGAAGCTCCTACAATGAGCAGTTCTTC. This translates into CASSQLAGSSYNEQFF.

This clone was observed a handful of times. The chain uses TRBV9 and TRBJ1-2, with 7 bases matching TRBD1. Trimming at V came to 0 bases and at J to 8 bases, leaving 16 bases not matched to a gene. CDR1 and CDR2 from the germline V gene are SGDLS and YYNGEE. The CDR3 covers 17 residues. The CDR3 DNA sequence: TGTGCCAGCAGCGTAGCCTCCGCAGGGGGACTCACAATCGGCTACACCTTC. Translated: CASSVASAGGLTIGYTF.

This chain links TRBV7-8 with TRBJ2-3; D remains unclear. Between the trimmed V and J ends, which lost 1 base and 0 bases, there was a span of 11 bases. Germline V CDR1 and CDR2: SGHVS, FQNEAQ. The CDR3 is 16 residues long. The CDR3 loop reads CASSLDTTGSTDTQYF. CDR3 bases: TGTGCCAGCAGCTTAGACACCACGGGCAGCACAGATACGCAGTATTTT.

This clone was observed a single time. This chain joins TRBV2 and TRBJ1-5; D possibly corresponds to TRBD1 (6 bases). This CDR3 region has 13 residues. V lost 5 bases, J lost 5 bases, and 10 bases lay in between. Germline CDR1 reads SNHLY; CDR2 reads FYNNEI. CDR3 loop: CASSFGGHQPQHF. The CDR3 DNA follows: TGTGCCAGCAGTTTTGGGGGGCATCAGCCCCAGCATTTT. Full variable domain (rest looked up from reference TRBV2 and TRBJ1-5): EPEVTQTPSHQVTQMGQEVILRCVPISNHLYFYWYRQILGQKVEFLVSFYNNEISEKSEIFDDQFSVERPDGSNFTLKIRSTKLEDSAMYFCASSFGGHQPQHFGDGTRLSIL.

As to this clone: The identical CDR3 is also encoded by other nucleotide sequences in the sample. As DNA, the CDR3 is TGTGCCAGTAGTATGACTAGCGGGAGCTCCTACGAGCAGTACTTC. This sequence encodes CASSMTSGSSYEQYF. The gene calls are TRBV19 and TRBJ2-7; 12 bases fit TRBD2. Unmatched junction bases numbered 0, after V lost 3 bases and J lost 0 bases. Germline CDR1 reads LNHDA; CDR2 reads SQIVND (reference sequence). This CDR3 comprises 15 residues.

V usage is TRBV30 and J usage is TRBJ2-1; 8 nucleotides align to TRBD2. The V gene end was trimmed by 5 bases and the J gene end by 9 bases; junction bases not matched to a gene: 6. The germline gives CDR1 GTSNPN, CDR2 SVGIG (reference sequence). The CDR3 length is 12 residues. Here the CDR3 reads CAWGIAGGEQFF. The CDR3, as DNA: TGTGCCTGGGGGATTGCGGGAGGTGAGCAGTTCTTC.

This chain links TRBV19 with TRBJ2-3; D uncertain. The CDR3 runs 19 residues. Trimming cost V 4 bases and J 0 bases, with 23 bases left between them. Germline-derived CDR1 and CDR2 are LNHDA and SQIVND (reference sequence). CDR3 sequence: CASSTHRPSDETSTDTQYF. The CDR3 bases are TGTGCCAGTAGTACACATCGTCCGTCAGATGAGACTAGCACAGATACGCAGTATTTT.

The chain links TRBV5-1 to TRBJ1-3; TRBD1 matches at 7 bases. The CDR3 length is 16 residues. V lost 1 base to trimming and J lost 3 bases; unmatched junction nucleotides: 7. Germline V gene sequence: CDR1 SGHRS, CDR2 YFSETQ. The CDR3, as DNA: TGCGCCAGCAGCTTGATGGCAGGGGGTTTTGGAAACACCATATATTTT. Its protein is CASSLMAGGFGNTIYF.

The chain joins TRBV19 to TRBJ1-1; unclear D gene. Germline V gives CDR1 LNHDA, CDR2 SQIVND (reference sequence). V was shortened by 5 bases and J by 6 bases, with 13 bases between the two germline ends. CDR3 length: 13 residues. The DNA of the CDR3 is TGTGCCAGTAGTTCACAGCTTACGGCTGAAGCTTTCTTT. Translated: CASSSQLTAEAFF.

This chain links TRBV27 with TRBJ1-1; D remains unclear. The V and J ends lost 2 bases and 11 bases respectively, with 21 bases between them. The CDR3 totals 15 residues. The germline gives CDR1 MNHEY, CDR2 SMNVEV (reference sequence). CDR3 sequence reads: CASSLKGGRSALAFF. The CDR3 DNA reads as TGTGCCAGCAGTTTAAAGGGAGGCAGAAGTGCGTTGGCTTTCTTT.

This clone was observed once. The V gene is TRBV4-2, the J gene TRBJ2-2; D is ambiguous. Germline assignment: CDR1 LGHNA and CDR2 YNFKEQ. The CDR3 length is 15 residues. Between the trimmed V and J ends, which lost 0 bases and 2 bases, there was a span of 7 bases. The CDR3 DNA is TGTGCCAGCAGCCAAGACCGCCCTAACACCGGGGAGCTGTTTTTT. This encodes CASSQDRPNTGELFF.

The chain combines TRBV19 with TRBJ1-2; D uncertain. Germline CDR1 reads LNHDA; CDR2 reads SQIVND (reference sequence). The CDR3 is 12 residues long. Deletions cut 2 bases from V and 7 bases from J, with 8 bases between. CDR3 nucleotides: TGTGCCAGTAGTATACGCGGGTCTGGCTACACCTTC. Encoded protein: CASSIRGSGYTF.

The chain couples TRBV15 to TRBJ1-4; D is undetermined. The length of the CDR3 is 15 residues. V dropped 4 bases and J dropped 4 bases, with 13 bases sitting between them. Germline CDR1 is LNHNV and CDR2 is YYDKDF (reference sequence). Written as DNA, the CDR3 is TGTGCCACCAGCACCAGGCGGCGGGTTAATGAAAAACTGTTTTTT. This gives the protein CATSTRRRVNEKLFF. The full variable domain, rest sourced from reference TRBV15 and TRBJ1-4, is DAMVIQNPRYQVTQFGKPVTLSCSQTLNHNVMYWYQQKSSQAPKLLFHYYDKDFNNEADTPDNFQSRRPNTSFCFLDIRSPGLGDTAMYLCATSTRRRVNEKLFFGSGTQLSVL.

This rearrangement joins TRBV6-1 to TRBJ1-4; no firm D call. V was shortened by 3 bases and J by 14 bases, with 16 bases between the two germline ends. Germline CDR1 is MNHNS and CDR2 is SASEGT. The CDR3 has 13 residues. The DNA for the CDR3 is TGTGCCAGCAGTGACCTCCTCAGCCCTGGGCTGTTTTTT. This encodes CASSDLLSPGLFF.

The chain uses TRBV14 and TRBJ1-1; D not certain. This CDR3 is built from 13 residues. Trimming removed 3 bases from V and 5 bases from J, with 10 bases in between. Germline V CDR1 and CDR2: SGHDN, FVKESK. DNA for the CDR3: TGTGCCAGCAGCCAGGATCCTGGAACTGAAGCTTTCTTT. This sequence encodes CASSQDPGTEAFF.

This rearrangement joins TRBV7-9 to TRBJ1-1; possibly TRBD1 for D (6 bases). CDR1 and CDR2 (germline): SEHNR, FQNEAQ (reference sequence). V was trimmed by 2 bases and J by 0 bases, leaving 10 bases between them. CDR3 length: 15 amino acids. CDR3 protein: CASSLRGALNTEAFF. The CDR3 nucleotides are TGTGCCAGCAGCTTAAGGGGGGCCCTGAACACTGAAGCTTTCTTT.

This chain links TRBV7-9 with TRBJ1-2; D is uncertain. The germline CDR1 and CDR2 sequences are SEHNR and FQNEAQ (reference sequence). The ends were cut back, 0 bases at V and 4 bases at J, with 9 bases in the middle. The CDR3 length is 14 residues. In nucleotides, the CDR3 is TGTGCCAGCAGCTTAGCGCTCGAGGCCTATGGCTACACCTTC. This encodes CASSLALEAYGYTF. Looking up the rest from reference TRBV7-9 and TRBJ1-2 gives the full variable domain: DTGVSQNPRHKITKRGQNVTFRCDPISEHNRLYWYRQTLGQGPEFLTYFQNEAQLEKSRLLSDRFSAERPKGSFSTLEIQRTEQGDSAMYLCASSLALEAYGYTFGSGTRLTVV.

The chain carries TRBV14 and TRBJ2-3; 9 positions agree with TRBD2. The junction had 10 bases not matched to a gene; V was cut back by 3 bases and J by 0 bases. Germline V gives CDR1 SGHDN, CDR2 FVKESK. The CDR3 consists of 18 residues. In DNA, the CDR3 is TGTGCCAGCAGCCAGTGGCCTAGCGGGGATATCAGCACAGATACGCAGTATTTT. Translation: CASSQWPSGDISTDTQYF.

The genes are TRBV18 and TRBJ1-1, with TRBD1 identical over 9 bases. Germline V lookup: CDR1 KGHSH, CDR2 LQKENI. V gave up 1 base and J gave up 1 base; unmatched junction bases: 10. The CDR3 is 18 residues long. The CDR3: CASSPRNRGLTKNTEAFF. DNA of the CDR3: TGTGCCAGCTCACCACGAAACAGGGGGCTAACGAAGAACACTGAAGCTTTCTTT.

This clone came up once. CDR3 nucleotide sequence: TGCGCCAGCAGCCCTAGCAGGGGTACTGGGGCCAACGTCCTGACTTTC. The encoded protein is CASSPSRGTGANVLTF. The J gene is TRBJ2-6, the V gene TRBV4-1; D possibly corresponds to TRBD1 (6 bases). Germline V gives CDR1 MGHRA, CDR2 YSYEKL. CDR3 length: 16 amino acids. The V end was cut by 4 bases, the J end by 2 bases, with 12 bases between.

The chain links TRBV19 to TRBJ2-7, with 8 bases lining up with TRBD2. CDR1 is LNHDA and CDR2 is SQIVND in the germline V gene (reference sequence). The CDR3 consists of 14 residues. Unmatched junction bases numbered 6, after V lost 5 bases and J lost 3 bases. Written as DNA, the CDR3 is TGTGCCAGTAGTCCCACTAGCGGAATCTACGAGCAGTACTTC. Protein product: CASSPTSGIYEQYF.

This chain uses TRBV5-6 with TRBJ2-5, with a weak D call TRBD1 (6 bases). V was clipped by 4 bases and J by 5 bases, with 6 bases between them. The CDR3 runs 11 residues. Germline-derived CDR1 and CDR2 are SGHDT and YYEEEE. CDR3 residues: CASSQGETQYF. The CDR3 nucleotides read TGTGCCAGCAGCCAGGGGGAGACCCAGTACTTC.